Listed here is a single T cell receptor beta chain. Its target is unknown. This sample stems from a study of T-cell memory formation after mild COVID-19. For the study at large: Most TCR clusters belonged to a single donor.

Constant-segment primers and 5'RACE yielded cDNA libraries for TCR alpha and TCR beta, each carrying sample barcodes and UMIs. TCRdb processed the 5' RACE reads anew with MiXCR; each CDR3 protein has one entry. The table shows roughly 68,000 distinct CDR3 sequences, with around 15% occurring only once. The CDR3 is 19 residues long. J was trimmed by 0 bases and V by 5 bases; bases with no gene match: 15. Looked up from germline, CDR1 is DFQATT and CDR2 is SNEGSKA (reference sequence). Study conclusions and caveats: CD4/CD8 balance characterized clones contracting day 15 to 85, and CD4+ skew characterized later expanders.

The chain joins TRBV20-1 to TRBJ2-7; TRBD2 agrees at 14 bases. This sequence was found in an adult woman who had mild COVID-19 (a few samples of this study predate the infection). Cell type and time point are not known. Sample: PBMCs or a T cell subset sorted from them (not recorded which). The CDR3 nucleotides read TGCAGTGCTCGAAAGTTAGGACTAGCGGGGGGTCTGAGCTCCTACGAGCAGTACTTC. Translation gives CSARKLGLAGGLSSYEQYF.